This T cell receptor beta chain originates from a study of lymphopenia after photon versus proton radiotherapy. Overall study findings and caveats: After the lymphocyte nadir, photon-treated repertoires showed oligoclonal expansion, especially of CD8+ Temra cells. Proton therapy kept repertoires fairly stable, unlike photons, which gained effector/memory cells.

This clone was found once. What it binds is not known. The junction does not match germline at one end; this may be a read error. CDR1 and CDR2 (germline): SGHVS, FQNEAQ. The CDR3 contains 11 residues. This table comes from immunoSEQ multiplex PCR, and its TCRdb copy is limited to in-frame clones, with some not included. The sample shows tens of thousands of clones, about nine tenths of them seen only once. The gene calls are TRBV7-8 and TRBJ2-1; D is possibly TRBD2 (5 bases). The sample consisted of peripheral blood, taken from a patient treated with proton-based radiotherapy. This sequence was found in a man older than 75 with esophageal cancer. The CDR3 is CASSLGRIGLF. The CDR3, as DNA: TGTGCCAGCAGCTTAGGGAGGATAGGGCTCTTC.